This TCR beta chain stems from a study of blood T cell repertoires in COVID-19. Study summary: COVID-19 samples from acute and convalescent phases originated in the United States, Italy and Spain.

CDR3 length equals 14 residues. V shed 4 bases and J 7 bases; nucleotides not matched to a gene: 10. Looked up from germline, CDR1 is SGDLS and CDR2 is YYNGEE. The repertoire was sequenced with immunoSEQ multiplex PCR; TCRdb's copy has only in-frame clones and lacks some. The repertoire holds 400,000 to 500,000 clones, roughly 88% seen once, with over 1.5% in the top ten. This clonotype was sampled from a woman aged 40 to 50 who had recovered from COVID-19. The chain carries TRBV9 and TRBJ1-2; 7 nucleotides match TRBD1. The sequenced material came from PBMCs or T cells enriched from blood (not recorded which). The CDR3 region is CASSQLTGFGGYTF. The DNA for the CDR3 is TGTGCCAGCAGCCAATTGACAGGGTTTGGTGGCTACACCTTC.